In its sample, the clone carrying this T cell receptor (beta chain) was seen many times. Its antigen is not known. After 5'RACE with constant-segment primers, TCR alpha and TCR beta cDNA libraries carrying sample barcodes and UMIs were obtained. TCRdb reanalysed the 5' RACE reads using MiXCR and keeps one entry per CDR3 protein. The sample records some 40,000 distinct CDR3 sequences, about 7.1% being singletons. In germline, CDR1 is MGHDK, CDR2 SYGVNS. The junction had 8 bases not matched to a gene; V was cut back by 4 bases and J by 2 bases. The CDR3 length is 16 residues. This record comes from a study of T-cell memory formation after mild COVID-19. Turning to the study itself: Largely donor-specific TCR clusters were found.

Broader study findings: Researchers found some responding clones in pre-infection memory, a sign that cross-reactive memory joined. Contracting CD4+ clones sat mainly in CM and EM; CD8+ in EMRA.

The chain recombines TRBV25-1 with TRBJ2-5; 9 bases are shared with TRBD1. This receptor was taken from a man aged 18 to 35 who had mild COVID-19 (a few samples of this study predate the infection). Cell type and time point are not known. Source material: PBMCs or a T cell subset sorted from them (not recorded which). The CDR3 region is CASSGHGQGSQETQYF. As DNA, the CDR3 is TGTGCCAGCAGTGGCCATGGACAGGGGAGTCAAGAGACCCAGTACTTC.